The 9 T cell receptor beta chains below all came from one sample that was sequenced in a study of blood T cell repertoires in COVID-19. Measured with immunoSEQ multiplex PCR; TCRdb has only the in-frame clones, and not every one. Here the sample spans 200,000 to 250,000 clones, approximately 80% being singletons. Sequencing used peripheral blood. The source is a man aged 25-40 years who had recovered from COVID-19.

In this sample, this clone turned up once. This chain joins TRBV4-1 and TRBJ2-3; 16 bases are a match to TRBD2. The germline V gene encodes CDR1 MGHRA and CDR2 YSYEKL. J was trimmed by 5 bases and V by 3 bases; bases with no gene match: 14. The CDR3 consists of 20 residues. CDR3 residues: CASSQPSGGLAGGPRDTQYF. CDR3 bases: TGCGCCAGCAGCCAGCCCAGCGGGGGACTAGCGGGGGGGCCGAGAGATACGCAGTATTTT.

The V call is TRBV25-1, the J call TRBJ2-1, with D possibly TRBD2 on 5 matching bases. The CDR3 totals 14 residues. The germline V and J ends were trimmed by 9 bases and 7 bases, with 19 bases remaining between them. Germline V gives CDR1 MGHDK, CDR2 SYGVNS. The CDR3 here is CASQRPGGYNEQFF. The CDR3 DNA reads TGTGCCAGTCAGCGGCCGGGCGGCTATAATGAGCAGTTCTTC.

The genes are TRBV6-5 and TRBJ1-4; D is unclear. CDR3 length equals 14 residues. Germline CDR1 reads MNHEY; CDR2 reads SVGAGI. The V end was cut by 2 bases, the J end by 3 bases, with 7 bases between. This CDR3 reads CASSYRSPNEKLFF. The CDR3 nucleotides read TGTGCCAGCAGTTACCGCAGTCCTAATGAAAAACTGTTTTTT.

CDR3 in DNA: TGTGCCAGCAGCTTCCGGAGCGGAATTAACTATGGCTACACCTTC. Translated, it gives CASSFRSGINYGYTF. The V gene is TRBV5-6, the J gene TRBJ1-2; D gene ambiguous. Between the trimmed V and J ends, which lost 2 bases and 1 base, there was a span of 12 bases. The CDR3 extends over 15 amino acids. Germline CDR1 and CDR2: SGHDT and YYEEEE.

This chain links TRBV19 with TRBJ1-2; 7 nucleotides agree with TRBD1. CDR1 is LNHDA, CDR2 SQIVND, per germline (reference sequence). This CDR3 has 14 residues. With 8 bases clipped from V and 5 bases from J, the junction kept 11 bases outside the gene matches. CDR3 protein: CASHPRQGVYGYTF. Here the CDR3 DNA reads TGTGCCAGTCATCCCAGACAGGGAGTATATGGCTACACCTTC.

This chain uses TRBV12-3 or TRBV12-4 with TRBJ1-1; D is perhaps TRBD1 (5 bases). CDR3 length: 13 residues. V was pared by 6 bases and J by 1 base, with 9 bases between. This chain's CDR3 is CASSMDTNTEAFF. Written as DNA, the CDR3 is TGTGCCAGCAGCATGGACACGAACACTGAAGCTTTCTTT.

The rearrangement links TRBV7-9 to TRBJ2-1, with 9 bases fitting TRBD2. J lost 8 bases, V lost 2 bases, and 10 bases had no gene match. This CDR3 region has 16 residues. Germline assignment: CDR1 SEHNR and CDR2 FQNEAQ (reference sequence). The CDR3 loop is CASSLPPGLAMDEQFF. In DNA form, the CDR3 reads TGTGCCAGCAGCTTACCTCCGGGACTAGCTATGGATGAGCAGTTCTTC.

This chain uses TRBV6-2 or TRBV6-3 with TRBJ2-1, with D possibly matching TRBD2 (6 bases). The germline V gene has CDR1 MNHEY and CDR2 SVGEGT. The V end was cut by 6 bases, the J end by 7 bases, with 19 bases between. The CDR3 is 15 residues long. As DNA, the CDR3 is TGTGCCAGCAGCCGGGAAAACGGGGGAAGGAATGAGCAGTTCTTC. Amino acid sequence: CASSRENGGRNEQFF.

This sequence joins TRBV29-1 and TRBJ2-3; D may be TRBD1 (6 bases). Trimming removed 2 bases from V and 8 bases from J, with 8 bases in between. CDR1 is SQVTM, CDR2 ANQGSEA, per germline. The CDR3 is made up of 11 amino acids. The CDR3 DNA sequence: TGCAGCGTTGAAAAAGGGGGTACGCAGTATTTT. Protein product: CSVEKGGTQYF.